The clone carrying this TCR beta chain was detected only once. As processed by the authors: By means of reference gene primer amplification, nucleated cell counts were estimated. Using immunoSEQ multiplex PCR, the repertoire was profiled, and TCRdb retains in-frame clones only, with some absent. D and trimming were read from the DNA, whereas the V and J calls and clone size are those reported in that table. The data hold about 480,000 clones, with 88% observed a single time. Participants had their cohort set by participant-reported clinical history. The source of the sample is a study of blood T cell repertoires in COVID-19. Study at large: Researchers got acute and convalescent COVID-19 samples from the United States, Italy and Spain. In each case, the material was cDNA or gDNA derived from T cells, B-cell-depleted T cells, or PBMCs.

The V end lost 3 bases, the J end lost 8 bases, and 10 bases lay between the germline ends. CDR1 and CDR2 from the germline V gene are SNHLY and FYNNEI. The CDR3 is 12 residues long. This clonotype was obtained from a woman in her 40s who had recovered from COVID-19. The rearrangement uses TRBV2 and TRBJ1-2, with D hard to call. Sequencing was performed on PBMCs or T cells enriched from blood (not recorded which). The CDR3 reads CASSETGEGYTF. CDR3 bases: TGTGCCAGCAGTGAGACCGGGGAAGGCTACACCTTC. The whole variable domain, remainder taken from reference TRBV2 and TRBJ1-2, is EPEVTQTPSHQVTQMGQEVILRCVPISNHLYFYWYRQILGQKVEFLVSFYNNEISEKSEIFDDQFSVERPDGSNFTLKIRSTKLEDSAMYFCASSETGEGYTFGSGTRLTVV.